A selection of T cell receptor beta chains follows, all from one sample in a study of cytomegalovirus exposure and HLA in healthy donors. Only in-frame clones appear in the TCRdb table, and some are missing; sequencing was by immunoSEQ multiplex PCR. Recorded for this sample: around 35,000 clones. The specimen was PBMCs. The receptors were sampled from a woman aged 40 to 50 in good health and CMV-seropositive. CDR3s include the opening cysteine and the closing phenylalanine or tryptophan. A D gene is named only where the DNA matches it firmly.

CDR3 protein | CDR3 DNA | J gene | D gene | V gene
CASSPVGQTNYGYTF | TGTGCCAGCAGCCCCGTTGGACAGACGAACTATGGCTACACCTTC | TRBJ1-2 | . | TRBV28
CASSYSRTGGTEAFF | TGTGCCAGCAGTTACTCGAGAACAGGGGGAACTGAAGCTTTCTTT | TRBJ1-1 | TRBD1 | TRBV6-5
CASSPFGRIQETQYF | TGTGCCAGCAGCCCTTTCGGGAGGATCCAAGAGACCCAGTACTTC | TRBJ2-5 | TRBD2 | TRBV7-3
CSVEGTSGNWGETQYF | TGCAGCGTTGAAGGGACTAGCGGGAATTGGGGGGAGACCCAGTACTTC | TRBJ2-5 | TRBD2 | TRBV29-1
CASSYQVSYEQYF | TGTGCCAGCAGTTATCAGGTATCCTACGAGCAGTACTTC | TRBJ2-7 | . | TRBV6-5
CASSPRFGGELFF | TGTGCCAGCAGCCCCAGGTTTGGGGGGGAGCTGTTTTTT | TRBJ2-2 | . | TRBV7-2
CASSLFGREQYF | TGTGCCAGCAGCCTCTTCGGCAGGGAGCAGTACTTC | TRBJ2-7 | . | TRBV7-2
CAWSVVGTGGYRYTF | TGTGCCTGGAGTGTAGTCGGGACGGGGGGTTATCGCTACACCTTC | TRBJ1-2 | . | TRBV30
CASSSGGGQVGTEAFF | TGTGCCAGCAGCTCAGGGGGCGGACAGGTAGGCACTGAAGCTTTCTTT | TRBJ1-1 | TRBD1 | TRBV7-9
CASSRGGSNQPQHF | TGTGCCAGCAGTAGGGGAGGGAGCAATCAGCCCCAGCATTTT | TRBJ1-5 | . | TRBV6-1
CASTSGGLGEKLFF | TGTGCCAGCACCTCCGGGGGTTTGGGGGAAAAACTGTTTTTT | TRBJ1-4 | . | TRBV6-5
CASSLEGAGLPLHF | TGTGCCAGCAGTTTAGAGGGGGCTGGGTTACCCCTCCACTTT | TRBJ1-6 | TRBD1 | TRBV27
CAWSVRPTAYEQYF | TGTGCCTGGAGTGTAAGGCCGACAGCCTACGAGCAGTACTTC | TRBJ2-7 | . | TRBV30
CASSVGLAGSTGELFF | TGTGCCAGCAGCGTAGGTTTAGCGGGGAGCACCGGGGAGCTGTTTTTT | TRBJ2-2 | TRBD2 | TRBV9
CASSPRTAGNNSPLHF | TGTGCCAGTAGTCCGCGGACAGCGGGGAATAATTCACCCCTCCACTTT | TRBJ1-6 | . | TRBV19
CASSLGYRGLNTGELFF | TGTGCCAGCAGCTTGGGGTACAGGGGGCTGAACACCGGGGAGCTGTTTTTT | TRBJ2-2 | TRBD1 | TRBV5-6
CAWSELGAGRSGANVLTF | TGTGCCTGGAGCGAACTGGGTGCAGGCCGCTCTGGGGCCAACGTCCTGACTTTC | TRBJ2-6 | . | TRBV30
CASSLAGTAIEAFF | TGTGCCAGCAGCTTAGCTGGGACAGCGATTGAAGCTTTCTTT | TRBJ1-1 | TRBD1 | TRBV7-9
CASSYSLGAKLGIQYF | TGTGCCAGCAGTTACTCGTTAGGAGCGAAACTGGGCATTCAGTACTTC | TRBJ2-4 | . | TRBV6-6
CASSVYDRGNEQFF | TGTGCCAGCAGCGTTTACGACAGGGGCAATGAGCAGTTCTTC | TRBJ2-1 | TRBD1 | TRBV6-5
CASSVDYTDTQYF | TGTGCCAGCAGCGTGGACTACACAGATACGCAGTATTTT | TRBJ2-3 | . | TRBV7-2
CASKEQGKGQPQHF | TGTGCCAGCAAGGAACAGGGAAAGGGTCAGCCCCAGCATTTT | TRBJ1-5 | . | TRBV6-5
CASTSGRQGATDTQYF | TGTGCCAGCACCTCCGGCCGACAGGGGGCCACAGATACGCAGTATTTT | TRBJ2-3 | TRBD1 | TRBV7-3
CASGDRPTNQPQHF | TGTGCCAGCGGGGACAGGCCCACTAATCAGCCCCAGCATTTT | TRBJ1-5 | TRBD1 | TRBV6-5
CATSRDRTGKETQYF | TGTGCCACCAGCAGAGACCGTACCGGGAAAGAGACCCAGTACTTC | TRBJ2-5 | . | TRBV15
CASSLGAGVNTEAFF | TGTGCCAGCAGCTTAGGTGCAGGGGTGAACACTGAAGCTTTCTTT | TRBJ1-1 | . | TRBV11-2
CAISELYRGTTYEQYF | TGTGCCATCAGTGAGCTCTACAGGGGTACTACCTACGAGCAGTACTTC | TRBJ2-7 | TRBD1 | TRBV10-3
CASSLVRDNSPLHF | TGTGCCAGCAGCTTGGTCAGGGATAATTCACCCCTCCACTTT | TRBJ1-6 | . | TRBV5-4
CAGGANPKGGYTF | TGTGCCGGGGGGGCAAACCCAAAAGGGGGCTACACCTTC | TRBJ1-2 | . | TRBV6-6
CASSLKGGLAYEQYF | TGTGCCAGCAGTTTAAAGGGCGGACTAGCTTACGAGCAGTACTTC | TRBJ2-7 | TRBD2 | TRBV27
CASSSRLAGSSTDTQYF | TGTGCCAGCAGCTCCCGACTAGCGGGGAGTAGCACAGATACGCAGTATTTT | TRBJ2-3 | TRBD2 | TRBV5-4
CASSGWTASSGNTIYF | TGTGCCAGCAGTGGCTGGACAGCGAGCTCTGGAAACACCATATATTTT | TRBJ1-3 | . | TRBV2
CASSFTGAVNTEAFF | TGCGCCAGCAGCTTTACAGGGGCGGTGAACACTGAAGCTTTCTTT | TRBJ1-1 | TRBD1 | TRBV5-1
CASSSIPGGHLKPAQYF | TGTGCCAGCAGCTCAATCCCGGGGGGGCACCTCAAGCCGGCCCAGTACTTC | TRBJ2-5 | TRBD2 | TRBV7-8
CASRRDRGQGQPQHF | TGTGCCAGCAGGCGGGACAGGGGGCAAGGTCAGCCCCAGCATTTT | TRBJ1-5 | TRBD1 | TRBV2